This is a list of T cell receptor beta chains from one sample in a study of T cells in localized non-small cell lung cancer. Measured with immunoSEQ multiplex PCR; TCRdb has only the in-frame clones, and not every one. The sample has over 70,000 clones; 85% to 90% are singletons. The material was peripheral blood, obtained before any cancer treatment. These TCRs come from a male donor older than 55 with stage III squamous cell lung carcinoma. Each CDR3 is given with its conserved first and last residue. A D gene is named only where the DNA matches it firmly. Only some rows state a clone size, as once, few, many or a class for expanded clones.

TRBJ1-4	.	TRBV9	TRBD1	CASSEGQGGEKLFF	TGTGCCAGCAGCGAGGGACAGGGAGGGGAAAAACTGTTTTTT
TRBJ2-7	.	TRBV2	.	CASSEARGGSYEQYF	TGTGCCAGCAGTGAAGCTAGAGGGGGCTCCTACGAGCAGTACTTC
TRBJ1-5	.	TRBV5-1	.	CASSPGTANQPQHF	TGCGCCAGCAGCCCAGGGACCGCTAATCAGCCCCAGCATTTT
TRBJ2-5	few	TRBV28	TRBD2	CASMTSGGIQETQYF	TGTGCCAGCATGACTAGCGGGGGAATCCAAGAGACCCAGTACTTC
TRBJ2-1	once	TRBV9	TRBD2	CASSAGTSGTYNEQFF	TGTGCCAGCAGCGCTGGGACTAGCGGTACCTACAATGAGCAGTTCTTC
TRBJ2-7	.	TRBV30	TRBD1	CAWSYGGRAGTGRNYEQYF	TGTGCCTGGAGCTATGGGGGACGGGCCGGGACAGGGAGGAACTACGAGCAGTACTTC
TRBJ2-4	.	TRBV11-2	.	CASSGRTGRGNIQYF	TGTGCCAGCAGCGGTCGGACAGGGCGGGGGAACATTCAGTACTTC
TRBJ2-2	.	TRBV6-6	.	CASSPFSGELFF	TGTGCCAGCAGCCCATTTTCGGGGGAGCTGTTTTTT
TRBJ2-4	.	TRBV5-6	TRBD2	CASSPWTSGDRLAKNIQYF	TGTGCCAGCAGCCCCTGGACTAGCGGAGATAGATTAGCCAAAAACATTCAGTACTTC
TRBJ1-1	once	TRBV6-1	.	CASGRGYTEAFF	TGTGCCAGCGGGAGGGGTTACACTGAAGCTTTCTTT
TRBJ2-5	.	TRBV25-1	.	CASSEFELQETQYF	TGTGCCAGCAGTGAATTTGAGTTACAAGAGACCCAGTACTTC
TRBJ2-3	.	TRBV5-5	.	CASSLGWFQYF	TGTGCCAGCAGCTTGGGCTGGTTTCAGTATTTT
TRBJ1-2	once	TRBV28	.	CASMRQGLGGYTF	TGTGCCAGCATGAGGCAGGGGCTTGGTGGCTACACCTTC
TRBJ2-2	.	TRBV7-2	.	CASRGTQITGELFF	TGTGCCAGCCGCGGGACACAGATCACCGGGGAGCTGTTTTTT
TRBJ2-3	.	TRBV10-3	.	CAISESADNTDTQYF	TGTGCCATCAGTGAGTCGGCGGATAACACAGATACGCAGTATTTT
TRBJ1-1	few	TRBV19	.	CASKNVSEEAFF	TGTGCCAGTAAAAATGTTTCGGAAGAAGCTTTCTTT
TRBJ2-5	.	TRBV11-2	TRBD1	CASSLDRGHSETQYF	TGTGCCAGCAGCTTGGACAGGGGGCATTCGGAGACCCAGTACTTC
TRBJ2-4	.	TRBV16	.	CASSQSVLAKNIQYF	TGTGCCAGCAGCCAATCAGTTCTAGCCAAAAACATTCAGTACTTC
TRBJ1-2	few	TRBV7-6	TRBD1	CASSQGQGDYGYTF	TGTGCCAGCAGCCAGGGACAGGGAGACTATGGCTACACCTTC
TRBJ1-2	.	TRBV4-1	.	CASSQVGANYGYTF	TGCGCCAGCAGCCAAGTTGGCGCTAACTATGGCTACACCTTC
TRBJ2-6	.	TRBV27	.	CASSLGSGANVLTF	TGTGCCAGCAGTTTAGGCTCTGGGGCCAACGTCCTGACTTTC
TRBJ2-1	.	TRBV18	.	CASSPIGGGTNNEQFF	TGTGCCAGCTCACCAATTGGCGGGGGCACCAACAATGAGCAGTTCTTC
TRBJ1-5	.	TRBV28	.	CASSLNPGLGNQPQHF	TGTGCCAGCAGTTTAAATCCAGGTTTGGGCAATCAGCCCCAGCATTTT
TRBJ1-3	.	TRBV15	.	CATSRDLSPGNTIYF	TGTGCCACCAGCAGAGATCTAAGCCCTGGAAACACCATATATTTT
TRBJ2-2	.	TRBV9	.	CASSVLSGATNTGELFF	TGTGCCAGCAGCGTGTTATCGGGGGCCACGAACACCGGGGAGCTGTTTTTT
TRBJ1-2	.	TRBV7-2	.	CASSLPVAAYGYTF	TGTGCCAGCAGCTTACCCGTGGCAGCCTATGGCTACACCTTC
TRBJ2-5	few	TRBV5-5	.	CASSLAGSTQETQYF	TGTGCCAGCAGCTTGGCAGGGTCGACCCAAGAGACCCAGTACTTC
TRBJ1-2	.	TRBV11-1	.	CASSLPGPSYGYTF	TGTGCCAGCAGCCTCCCCGGGCCCTCCTATGGCTACACCTTC
TRBJ1-2	.	TRBV27	.	CASSNLLPPYGYTF	TGTGCCAGCAGCAACCTATTGCCCCCCTATGGCTACACCTTC
TRBJ2-3	.	TRBV2	TRBD2	CARGRASGEGTQYF	TGTGCCAGGGGGCGGGCTAGCGGGGAAGGTACGCAGTATTTT
TRBJ2-3	few	TRBV7-8	TRBD2	CASSFRGATSGGVSAGDTQYF	TGTGCCAGCAGTTTCCGCGGGGCGACTAGCGGGGGGGTCTCGGCGGGAGATACGCAGTATTTT
TRBJ2-3	.	TRBV5-4	.	CASSLDPKGSDTQYF	TGTGCCAGCAGCTTGGATCCTAAGGGGTCAGATACGCAGTATTTT
TRBJ1-2	.	TRBV9	.	CASSSQSHGYTF	TGTGCCAGCAGCAGTCAGAGCCATGGCTACACCTTC
TRBJ1-5	few	TRBV4-2	.	CASSQDWDMDQPQHF	TGTGCCAGCAGCCAAGATTGGGACATGGATCAGCCCCAGCATTTT
TRBJ2-5	.	TRBV7-2	.	CASSLRGRDPQYF	TGTGCCAGCAGCTTAAGGGGACGGGATCCCCAGTACTTC
TRBJ2-2	.	TRBV6-1	TRBD2	CASSGLAGAGELFF	TGTGCCAGCAGTGGACTAGCTGGCGCCGGGGAGCTGTTTTTT
TRBJ2-1	.	TRBV10-2	TRBD2	CASSEPLLAGGRTYNEQFF	TGCGCCAGCAGTGAGCCGCTACTAGCGGGGGGCCGGACCTACAATGAGCAGTTCTTC
TRBJ2-3	.	TRBV7-6	TRBD2	CASSLGGVVTDTQYF	TGTGCCAGCAGCCTCGGGGGGGTGGTCACAGATACGCAGTATTTT
TRBJ2-3	.	TRBV7-3	.	CASSQGVPSTDTQYF	TGTGCCAGCAGCCAAGGGGTCCCTAGCACAGATACGCAGTATTTT
TRBJ1-1	.	TRBV19	TRBD1	CASSTRQGRMNTEAFF	TGTGCCAGTAGTACCCGACAGGGGAGGATGAACACTGAAGCTTTCTTT
TRBJ1-3	.	TRBV7-8	.	CASSLDNRKSSGNTIYF	TGTGCCAGCAGCCTCGATAACAGGAAGAGCTCTGGAAACACCATATATTTT
TRBJ2-1	few	TRBV6-5	TRBD1	CASRIWTGVFNEQFF	TGTGCCAGCAGAATTTGGACAGGGGTTTTCAATGAGCAGTTCTTC
TRBJ2-6	.	TRBV4-3	.	CASSQSTASGGANVLTF	TGCGCCAGCAGCCAAAGCACGGCCTCGGGGGGGGCCAACGTCCTGACTTTC
TRBJ2-1	.	TRBV12-5	TRBD1	CASGPSWGGTGPNEQFF	TGTGCTAGTGGCCCCTCCTGGGGAGGGACAGGGCCAAATGAGCAGTTCTTC
TRBJ2-2	.	TRBV11-2	.	CASSPRLFTGELFF	TGTGCCAGCAGCCCCCGACTTTTCACCGGGGAGCTGTTTTTT
TRBJ2-6	.	TRBV13	TRBD2	CASSQRGSGANVLTF	TGTGCCAGCAGCCAGCGGGGTTCTGGGGCCAACGTCCTGACTTTC
TRBJ1-5	few	TRBV21-1	.	CASSKASGASNQPQHF	TGTGCCAGCAGCAAAGCTTCAGGGGCGAGCAATCAGCCCCAGCATTTT
TRBJ2-2	.	TRBV5-1	TRBD2	CASSSGLRLAGGTTGELFF	TGCGCCAGCAGCAGCGGACTGAGACTAGCGGGGGGGACCACCGGGGAGCTGTTTTTT
TRBJ2-7	.	TRBV6-5	TRBD1	CASRNRDRVYF	TGTGCCAGCAGAAACCGGGACAGGGTGTACTTC
TRBJ1-2	.	TRBV19	.	CASSMGQQYGYTF	TGTGCCAGTAGTATGGGCCAGCAGTATGGCTACACCTTC
TRBJ1-4	few	TRBV5-1	.	CASSLDRGLNEKLFF	TGCGCCAGCAGCTTGGATCGGGGGCTTAATGAAAAACTGTTTTTT
TRBJ2-7	once	TRBV5-6	TRBD2	CASSSLGGASSGGLYEQYF	TGTGCCAGCAGCTCCCTTGGGGGGGCGTCTAGCGGGGGCCTCTACGAGCAGTACTTC
TRBJ1-4	.	TRBV19	.	CASSRQGEAATNEKLFF	TGTGCCAGTAGTAGGCAGGGTGAGGCGGCAACTAATGAAAAACTGTTTTTT